This record looks at one TCR beta chain sequence and its context. The target antigen is unknown. This sample is part of a study of shared clonotypes between healthy human individuals. Overall study: Plates per donor: three CD4 naive, three CD4 memory, two CD8 naive, one CD8 memory.

The CDR3 covers 15 residues. V dropped 6 bases and J dropped 3; count of bases not matched to a gene: 9. The V gene's germline CDR1 is KGHSH and CDR2 LQKENI. Overall study results and limits: Sorted-subset sequencing, rarefaction showed, was incomplete despite large depth.

It was across several immunoSEQ plates that each subset's genomic DNA was evenly split. Clones were read by immunoSEQ multiplex PCR, and TCRdb kept only the in-frame ones, dropping some. This table holds roughly 1,500,000 clones, under 99% found once. V usage is TRBV18 and J usage is TRBJ1-2; 8 positions agree with TRBD1. The TCR was taken from a young man in good health. Specimen: naive CD4+ T cells sorted from blood. This sample's subset: CD45RA+ positively selected. The CDR3 DNA is TGTGCCAGCTCGGAACCTGCAGGGGGCCACTATGGCTACACCTTC. Amino acids: CASSEPAGGHYGYTF.